Sequencing of this T cell receptor (beta chain) was carried out in a study of molecular identifiers for immune sequencing clone quantification. Whole-study findings and limits: It was shown that clones above 20 RNA copies held over 98% of effector molecules, but under 1% in naive cells.

There are many counts of this clonotype. The antigen is not known. In TCRdb, the PCR reads were re-called with MiXCR into one record per CDR3 protein. The data contain over 65,000 distinct CDR3 sequences, 20% to 30% of them singletons. The authors sorted naive CD8 T cells as CD8+CD4-CCR7+CD45RA+. Germline assignment: CDR1 MNHEY and CDR2 SVGAGI. V lost 3 bases to trimming and J lost 1 base; unmatched junction nucleotides: 4. This CDR3 is built from 15 residues. This clonotype was sampled from a human donor in good health. Some libraries in this study had Jurkat cell RNA spiked in. Input material: naive CD8+ T cells from blood, with Jurkat cell RNA spiked in. As to subset: FACS-sorted CD8+CD4-CCR7+CD45RA+ naive T cells. The chain uses TRBV6-5 and TRBJ2-3, with 7 bases that match TRBD2. This chain's CDR3 is CASSYGGGGTDTQYF. CDR3 DNA: TGTGCCAGCAGTTATGGCGGGGGTGGCACAGATACGCAGTATTTT.